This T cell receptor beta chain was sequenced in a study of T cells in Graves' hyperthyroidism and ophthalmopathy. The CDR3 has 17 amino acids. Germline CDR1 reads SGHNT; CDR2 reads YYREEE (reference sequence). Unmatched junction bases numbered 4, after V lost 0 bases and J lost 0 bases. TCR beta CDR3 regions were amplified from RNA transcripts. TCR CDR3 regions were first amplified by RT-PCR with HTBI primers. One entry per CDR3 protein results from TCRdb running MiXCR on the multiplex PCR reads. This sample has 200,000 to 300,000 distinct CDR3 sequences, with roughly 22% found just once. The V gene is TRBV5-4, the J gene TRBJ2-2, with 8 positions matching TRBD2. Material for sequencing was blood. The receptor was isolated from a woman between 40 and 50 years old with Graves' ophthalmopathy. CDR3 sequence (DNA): TGTGCCAGCAGCTTGGCAGCGGGGGCCGCGAACACCGGGGAGCTGTTTTTT. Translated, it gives CASSLAAGAANTGELFF. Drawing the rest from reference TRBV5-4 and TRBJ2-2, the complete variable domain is ETGVTQSPTHLIKTRGQQVTLRCSSQSGHNTVSWYQQALGQGPQFIFQYYREEENGRGNFPPRFSGLQFPNYSSELNVNALELDDSALYLCASSLAAGAANTGELFFGEGSRLTVL.